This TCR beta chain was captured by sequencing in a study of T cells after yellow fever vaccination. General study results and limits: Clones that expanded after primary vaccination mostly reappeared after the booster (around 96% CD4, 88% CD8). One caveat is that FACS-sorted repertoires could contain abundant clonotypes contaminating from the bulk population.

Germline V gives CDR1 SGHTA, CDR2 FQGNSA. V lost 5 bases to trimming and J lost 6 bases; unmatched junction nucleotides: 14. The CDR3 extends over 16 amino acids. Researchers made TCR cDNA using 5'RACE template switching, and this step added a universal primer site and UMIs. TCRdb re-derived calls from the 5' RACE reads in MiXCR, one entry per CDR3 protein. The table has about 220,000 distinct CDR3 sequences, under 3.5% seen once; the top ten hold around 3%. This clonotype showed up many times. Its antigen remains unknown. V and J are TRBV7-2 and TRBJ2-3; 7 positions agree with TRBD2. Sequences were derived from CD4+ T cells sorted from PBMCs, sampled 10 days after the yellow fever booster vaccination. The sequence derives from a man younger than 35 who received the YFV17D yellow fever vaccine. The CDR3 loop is CASSPVPGWGGDTQYF. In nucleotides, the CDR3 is TGTGCCAGCAGCCCCGTTCCGGGGTGGGGAGGGGATACGCAGTATTTT.